What follows are 18 T cell receptor beta chains derived from one specimen sequenced in a study of cytomegalovirus exposure and HLA in healthy donors. Primers included in the PCR were 60 Vbeta and 13 Jbeta primers. Profiling relied on immunoSEQ multiplex PCR, and the TCRdb table lists in-frame clones only, not all of them. The data show over 100,000 clones, and the top ten clones hold 6.8%. The sequenced sample was PBMCs. These TCRs come from a man aged 35 to 55 in good health and CMV-seropositive.

This rearrangement joins TRBV5-4 to TRBJ2-2; 8 nucleotides align to TRBD2. The V gene end was trimmed by 5 bases and the J gene end by 4 bases; junction bases not matched to a gene: 4. The CDR3 runs to 14 residues. Germline-derived CDR1 and CDR2 are SGHNT and YYREEE (reference sequence). CDR3 coding DNA: TGTGCCAGCAGTCACGGACTAGCCACCGGGGAGCTGTTTTTT. Translating it yields CASSHGLATGELFF. Using reference TRBV5-4 and TRBJ2-2 for the parts outside the CDR3, the full variable domain is ETGVTQSPTHLIKTRGQQVTLRCSSQSGHNTVSWYQQALGQGPQFIFQYYREEENGRGNFPPRFSGLQFPNYSSELNVNALELDDSALYLCASSHGLATGELFFGEGSRLTVL.

The genes are TRBV7-9 and TRBJ1-2, with 11 bases lining up with TRBD1. The CDR3 runs 17 residues. Unmatched junction bases numbered 11, after V lost 4 bases and J lost 4 bases. The germline V gene encodes CDR1 SEHNR and CDR2 FQNEAQ (reference sequence). CDR3 residues: CASSYNRDRGLSYGYTF. DNA of the CDR3: TGTGCCAGCAGCTATAACCGGGACAGGGGGTTGAGCTATGGCTACACCTTC.

The chain employs TRBV30 and TRBJ2-3, with D uncertain. The V end lost 4 bases, the J end lost 10 bases, and 9 bases lay between the germline ends. Germline lookup yields CDR1 GTSNPN and CDR2 SVGIG (reference sequence). This CDR3 comprises 10 residues. CDR3 sequence: CAWNPVPQYF. Here the CDR3 DNA reads TGTGCCTGGAACCCAGTCCCGCAGTATTTT.

V is TRBV2 and J is TRBJ2-3; TRBD1 matches at 11 bases. Germline assignment: CDR1 SNHLY and CDR2 FYNNEI. The CDR3 runs to 15 residues. V was clipped by 4 bases and J by 4 bases; unmatched bases: 4. DNA of the CDR3: TGTGCCAGCAGTGTGGACAGGGGGCACGCAGATACGCAGTATTTT. Translation: CASSVDRGHADTQYF.

The gene calls are TRBV2 and TRBJ2-2; 7 bases agree with TRBD2. This CDR3 is 16 amino acids long. J lost 1 base, V lost 5 bases, and 7 bases had no gene match. CDR1 and CDR2 (germline): SNHLY, FYNNEI. The CDR3 protein is CASSTPRGGNTGELFF. The CDR3 bases are TGTGCCAGCAGTACCCCGCGCGGGGGGAACACCGGGGAGCTGTTTTTT.

V usage is TRBV5-6 and J usage is TRBJ1-1; 8 nucleotides align to TRBD1. The germline V gene encodes CDR1 SGHDT and CDR2 YYEEEE. Trimming cost V 5 bases and J 5 bases; bases outside gene matches: 11. The CDR3 is 15 residues long. CDR3 sequence: CASSPQGAVRTEAFF. CDR3 in DNA: TGTGCCAGCAGTCCCCAGGGGGCGGTTAGGACTGAAGCTTTCTTT.

This chain links TRBV11-2 with TRBJ2-2; TRBD2 matches at 10 bases. The CDR3 length is 16 residues. Germline values: CDR1 SGHAT, CDR2 FQNNGV. After removal of 3 bases from V and 4 bases from J, the junction contained 5 bases not matched to a gene. The CDR3 loop reads CASSFRLAGGTGELFF. DNA of the CDR3: TGTGCCAGCAGCTTCCGGTTAGCGGGAGGCACCGGGGAGCTGTTTTTT.

This sequence joins TRBV6-5 and TRBJ2-7, with 7 bases that match TRBD1. J lost 3 bases, V lost 6 bases, and 11 bases had no gene match. Germline V gene lookup returns CDR1 MNHEY and CDR2 SVGAGI. This CDR3 is 15 amino acids long. The CDR3 loop reads CASSLNRGRGYEQYF. The CDR3 nucleotides read TGTGCCAGCAGCCTCAACAGGGGTAGAGGCTACGAGCAGTACTTC.

The rearrangement links TRBV18 to TRBJ2-3; TRBD2 agrees at 8 bases. J was trimmed by 4 bases and V by 4 bases; bases with no gene match: 16. CDR1 is KGHSH and CDR2 is LQKENI in the germline V gene. The CDR3 spans 18 residues. The CDR3 is CASSLEGVTSGLADTQYF. The CDR3 DNA reads as TGTGCCAGCTCACTAGAGGGAGTTACTAGCGGTCTGGCAGATACGCAGTATTTT.

This chain joins TRBV5-1 and TRBJ1-5; weak D call: TRBD1 (6 bases). This CDR3 region has 14 residues. CDR1 and CDR2 from the germline V gene are SGHRS and YFSETQ. The V gene lost 4 bases and the J gene lost 5 bases, with 13 bases spanning the gap. The CDR3 sequence is CASSAKPGDQPQHF. The CDR3 DNA is TGCGCCAGCAGCGCCAAACCAGGGGATCAGCCCCAGCATTTT.

The rearrangement joins TRBV27 to TRBJ1-1; 8 bases line up with TRBD1. The trim removed 3 bases at V and 4 bases at J, leaving 13 bases unmatched. The CDR3 runs to 17 residues. CDR1 and CDR2 from the germline V gene are MNHEY and SMNVEV (reference sequence). CDR3 region: CASSFGAGGFRGTEAFF. As DNA, the CDR3 is TGTGCCAGCAGTTTCGGGGCAGGGGGCTTTCGCGGCACTGAAGCTTTCTTT.

This chain connects TRBV18 to TRBJ2-1, with 7 nucleotides matching TRBD1. The J segment lost 2 bases and the V segment lost 4 bases, leaving 2 bases of the junction unmatched. Germline loops: CDR1 KGHSH, CDR2 LQKENI. This CDR3 spans 14 amino acids. The CDR3 region is CASSQDRTYNEQFF. The CDR3 DNA reads as TGTGCCAGCTCACAGGACAGGACCTACAATGAGCAGTTCTTC.

This chain uses TRBV10-3 with TRBJ1-1, with a possible D match to TRBD1 (6 bases). CDR3 length: 13 amino acids. Germline V gives CDR1 ENHRY, CDR2 SYGVKD. Trimming pared 6 bases from V and 4 bases from J, leaving 12 bases between. The CDR3 DNA reads TGTGCCATCAGAGGGGGGGTCGGCACTGAAGCTTTCTTT. Translation: CAIRGGVGTEAFF.

The J gene is TRBJ2-7, the V gene TRBV28, with D possibly being TRBD1 (5 bases). V lost 3 bases to trimming and J lost 4 bases, with 25 bases between them. Germline V CDR1 and CDR2: MDHEN, SYDVKM. CDR3 length: 18 amino acids. The DNA for the CDR3 is TGTGCCAGCAGTTTCCCGATCGAAGATGCAGGGCTGCCTTACGAGCAGTACTTC. It translates to CASSFPIEDAGLPYEQYF.

The rearrangement links TRBV5-8 to TRBJ1-6, with D tentatively TRBD1 (6 bases). From germline, CDR1 is SGHTS and CDR2 YDEGEE. The CDR3 length is 14 residues. V shed 1 base and J shed 8 bases, with 10 bases lying between them. CDR3 region: CASSLRGGDSPLHF. The CDR3 nucleotides are TGTGCCAGCAGCTTGCGGGGGGGCGATTCACCCCTCCACTTT.

The chain's CDR3 is CASSLEVQGSYEQYF. The CDR3 coding sequence is TGTGCCAGCAGCTTAGAAGTACAGGGGTCCTACGAGCAGTACTTC. The chain recombines TRBV7-9 with TRBJ2-7; 7 bases match TRBD1. This CDR3 has 15 amino acids. V shed 1 base and J 1 base; nucleotides not matched to a gene: 4. The germline V gene encodes CDR1 SEHNR and CDR2 FQNEAQ (reference sequence).

This rearrangement joins TRBV27 to TRBJ2-1; 14 nucleotides agree with TRBD2. This CDR3 has 17 amino acids. Trimming removed 3 bases from V and 9 bases from J; junction bases left unmatched: 10. Germline V gives CDR1 MNHEY, CDR2 SMNVEV (reference sequence). The CDR3 nucleotides read TGTGCCAGCAGTTTTTCGGCCGGGACTAGCGGGAGTGGTGAGCAGTTCTTC. This translates into CASSFSAGTSGSGEQFF.

This rearrangement joins TRBV19 to TRBJ1-1, with unresolved D. Trimming took 8 bases from V and 2 from J, leaving 12 bases between them. This CDR3 is built from 13 residues. Germline CDR1 reads LNHDA; CDR2 reads SQIVND (reference sequence). CDR3 loop: CASADSGNTEAFF. Here the CDR3 DNA reads TGTGCCAGTGCGGACTCGGGAAACACTGAAGCTTTCTTT.